The 21 T cell receptor beta chains in this list originate from one sample, sequenced in a study of cytomegalovirus exposure and HLA in healthy donors. With 60 Vbeta and 13 Jbeta primers, the PCR was carried out. Clones were sequenced by immunoSEQ multiplex PCR, and TCRdb holds only the in-frame ones, with some missing. Among 95,000 to 150,000 clones, approximately 80% were seen once, and the ten largest hold 3.4%. The sequenced sample consisted of PBMCs. The receptors derive from a man aged 25-40 years in good health and CMV-seronegative.

The chain uses TRBV5-4 and TRBJ1-5; 9 bases fit TRBD1. The CDR3 has 15 amino acids. The V gene's germline CDR1 is SGHNT and CDR2 YYREEE (reference sequence). J lost 1 base, V lost 4 bases, and 3 bases had no gene match. CDR3 DNA sequence: TGTGCCAGCAGCCTAGGGACAGGGAGCAATCAGCCCCAGCATTTT. Its protein is CASSLGTGSNQPQHF.

The genes are TRBV13 and TRBJ2-7; maybe TRBD1 (6 bases). The germline gives CDR1 PRHDT, CDR2 FYEKMQ (reference sequence). The CDR3 contains 16 residues. V shed 0 bases and J shed 2 bases, with 14 bases lying between them. CDR3 bases: TGTGCCAGCAGCTTAGGGGGACATAGGTCGACCTACGAGCAGTACTTC. As protein: CASSLGGHRSTYEQYF.

CDR3 in DNA: TGTGCCAGCGGGGCCCTCGGGGGATCCAAAAACATTCAGTACTTC. Its protein is CASGALGGSKNIQYF. The chain employs TRBV5-4 and TRBJ2-4, with a weak D call TRBD2 (6 bases). This CDR3 spans 15 amino acids. Trimming took 7 bases from V and 2 from J, leaving 16 bases between them. In germline, CDR1 is SGHNT, CDR2 YYREEE (reference sequence).

This chain uses TRBV18 with TRBJ2-7; 7 bases line up with TRBD2. Trimming took 1 base from V and 2 from J; bases not matched to a gene: 5. The CDR3 totals 15 residues. Germline lookup yields CDR1 KGHSH and CDR2 LQKENI. For the CDR3, the DNA is TGTGCCAGCTCACCACGGAGCGGGAACCCCTACGAGCAGTACTTC. This codes for CASSPRSGNPYEQYF. The full variable domain, rest sourced from reference TRBV18 and TRBJ2-7, is NAGVMQNPRHLVRRRGQEARLRCSPMKGHSHVYWYRQLPEEGLKFMVYLQKENIIDESGMPKERFSAEFPKEGPSILRIQQVVRGDSAAYFCASSPRSGNPYEQYFGPGTRLTVT.

This chain links TRBV25-1 with TRBJ2-7; 8 bases are shared with TRBD1. The V and J ends lost 6 bases and 2 bases, in that order; junction bases with no gene match: 15. Germline loops: CDR1 MGHDK, CDR2 SYGVNS. CDR3 size: 17 residues. DNA for the CDR3: TGTGCCAGCAGCGAAGCCGGCCCAGGGGGCTTCACCTACGAGCAGTACTTC. Amino acids: CASSEAGPGGFTYEQYF.

The gene calls are TRBV19 and TRBJ2-7; TRBD2 aligns across 7 bases. This CDR3 has 15 residues. V lost 7 bases and J lost 0; bases outside the gene matches: 9. Germline V gene data show CDR1 as LNHDA and CDR2 as SQIVND (reference sequence). The CDR3 sequence: CASTPRGESSYEQYF. In DNA form, the CDR3 reads TGTGCCAGTACCCCTCGGGGGGAGAGCTCCTACGAGCAGTACTTC.

This rearrangement joins TRBV6-5 to TRBJ2-3; the D is unclear. Trimming cost V 5 bases and J 4 bases, with 7 bases left between them. This CDR3 is built from 12 residues. Germline CDR1 and CDR2: MNHEY and SVGAGI. The CDR3 DNA follows: TGTGCCAGCAGTCAGAGGCCAGATACGCAGTATTTT. It codes for CASSQRPDTQYF.

The sample holds a few counts of this clone. This rearrangement joins TRBV9 to TRBJ2-2; 7 bases line up with TRBD1. The CDR3 contains 16 residues. CDR1 is SGDLS and CDR2 is YYNGEE in the germline V gene. The V and J ends lost 6 bases and 2 bases, in that order; junction bases with no gene match: 10. CDR3 residues: CASNVWGQSNTGELFF. CDR3 DNA sequence: TGTGCCAGCAACGTCTGGGGACAGAGTAACACCGGGGAGCTGTTTTTT.

The gene calls are TRBV2 and TRBJ2-1; the D is unclear. CDR1 SNHLY and CDR2 FYNNEI come from the germline V gene. V was cut by 7 bases and J by 6 bases, with 13 bases left in between. CDR3 length: 13 residues. CDR3 nucleotides: TGTGCCAGCACCCCAGGCTACCGCAATGAGCAGTTCTTC. Protein sequence: CASTPGYRNEQFF.

Of note for this clone: The same CDR3 arises from other DNA sequences in this sample as well. J is TRBJ2-7 and V is TRBV27, with TRBD2 matching 8 bases. V trimming: 3 bases; J trimming: 0 bases; junction bases outside the gene matches: 7. This CDR3 is built from 16 residues. CDR1 and CDR2 (germline): MNHEY, SMNVEV (reference sequence). CDR3 loop: CASSLLAGPSSYEQYF. The CDR3 DNA sequence: TGTGCCAGCAGTTTGTTAGCGGGACCCAGCTCCTACGAGCAGTACTTC.

The chain recombines TRBV6-1 with TRBJ2-7, with a weak D call TRBD2 (6 bases). The germline V and J ends were trimmed by 4 bases and 0 bases, with 16 bases remaining between them. Germline V gene data show CDR1 as MNHNS and CDR2 as SASEGT. This CDR3 contains 16 residues. In nucleotides, the CDR3 is TGTGCCAGCAGTGCCCCTTCGGGGGACGGCTCCTACGAGCAGTACTTC. Its translation is CASSAPSGDGSYEQYF.

Worth noting for this clone: A junction boundary mismatches the germline segment, possibly from a read error. The chain uses TRBV6-5 and TRBJ1-3; possible D gene TRBD1, 6 bases. Germline V CDR1 and CDR2: MNHEY, SVGAGI. The CDR3 sequence is 14 residues long. The CDR3 is CTSSARTAGNTIYF. The CDR3 nucleotides are TGTACCAGCAGCGCCCGGACAGCTGGAAACACCATATATTTT.

The V call is TRBV5-1, the J call TRBJ2-1, with D uncertain. This CDR3 spans 15 amino acids. Trimming pared 0 bases from V and 1 base from J, leaving 8 bases between. Germline V gene lookup returns CDR1 SGHRS and CDR2 YFSETQ. The CDR3 protein is CASSLESGSYNEQFF. The CDR3 DNA reads as TGCGCCAGCAGCTTGGAGTCAGGTTCCTACAATGAGCAGTTCTTC.

This clone was counted between two and nine times. The CDR3 region has the DNA TGTGCCACCAGCAGACCATGGACTGAGAATCAGCCCCAGCATTTT. Protein product: CATSRPWTENQPQHF. The rearrangement links TRBV15 to TRBJ1-5; D is undetermined. Trimming stripped 2 bases from V and 4 bases from J, with 12 bases between. From germline, CDR1 is LNHNV and CDR2 YYDKDF (reference sequence). The CDR3 has 15 amino acids.

Only one count was recorded for this clone. CDR3 DNA: TGTGCCAGCAGCTTAGACCCCGCAGGGGTGAACCACGAGCAGTACTTC. Protein product: CASSLDPAGVNHEQYF. The J gene is TRBJ2-7, the V gene TRBV7-9; TRBD1 might be the D (6 bases). The CDR3 runs to 16 residues. V dropped 1 base and J dropped 5 bases, with 18 bases sitting between them. Germline V gene lookup returns CDR1 SEHNR and CDR2 FQNEAQ (reference sequence).

The chain couples TRBV5-6 to TRBJ2-3; 8 bases are a match to TRBD2. V gave up 0 bases and J gave up 5 bases; unmatched junction bases: 11. The CDR3 has 17 amino acids. CDR1 SGHDT and CDR2 YYEEEE come from the germline V gene. CDR3 region: CASSLAAVAGSGDTQYF. The CDR3, as DNA: TGTGCCAGCAGCTTGGCCGCGGTAGCGGGATCGGGAGATACGCAGTATTTT.

V usage is TRBV6-6 and J usage is TRBJ2-5; possible D gene TRBD1, 6 bases. The CDR3 extends over 16 amino acids. Trimming pared 4 bases from V and 5 bases from J, leaving 20 bases between. Per germline, CDR1 MNHNY and CDR2 SVGAGI (reference sequence). CDR3 sequence reads: CASSSFQGWNGETQYF. The CDR3 DNA reads TGTGCCAGCAGTTCCTTTCAGGGGTGGAATGGGGAGACCCAGTACTTC.

This clone has only a few counts. V is TRBV29-1 and J is TRBJ1-2, with no clear D. The CDR3 consists of 13 residues. V lost 4 bases and J lost 1, with 10 bases in between. Germline lookup yields CDR1 SQVTM and CDR2 ANQGSEA. The CDR3 protein is CSVARSVNYGYTF. The CDR3 DNA reads as TGCAGCGTTGCGAGGAGCGTTAACTATGGCTACACCTTC.

This clone was seen once. This chain connects TRBV28 to TRBJ2-7; 8 bases line up with TRBD2. Germline values: CDR1 MDHEN, CDR2 SYDVKM. The length of the CDR3 is 16 residues. Trimming at V came to 3 bases and at J to 4 bases, leaving 11 bases not matched to a gene. CDR3 sequence reads: CASSLRVIAGLYEQYF. The CDR3 nucleotides read TGTGCCAGCAGTTTGCGTGTAATAGCGGGATTGTACGAGCAGTACTTC.

The chain couples TRBV28 to TRBJ1-4, with TRBD1 as a possible D gene (5 bases). Germline V gene sequence: CDR1 MDHEN, CDR2 SYDVKM. The CDR3 runs to 13 residues. V was pared by 2 bases and J by 11 bases, with 12 bases between. The CDR3 DNA reads as TGTGCCAGCAGTTTAGGCAGGGTAGGGAAACTGTTTTTT. Translation: CASSLGRVGKLFF.

The rearrangement uses TRBV5-4 and TRBJ2-7; no definite D call. Germline loops: CDR1 SGHNT, CDR2 YYREEE (reference sequence). CDR3 size: 12 residues. The V end was cut by 5 bases, the J end by 6 bases, with 12 bases between. The CDR3 nucleotides read TGTGCCAGCAGTTTAAAGGCAGGCGAGCAGTACTTC. Encoded protein: CASSLKAGEQYF.